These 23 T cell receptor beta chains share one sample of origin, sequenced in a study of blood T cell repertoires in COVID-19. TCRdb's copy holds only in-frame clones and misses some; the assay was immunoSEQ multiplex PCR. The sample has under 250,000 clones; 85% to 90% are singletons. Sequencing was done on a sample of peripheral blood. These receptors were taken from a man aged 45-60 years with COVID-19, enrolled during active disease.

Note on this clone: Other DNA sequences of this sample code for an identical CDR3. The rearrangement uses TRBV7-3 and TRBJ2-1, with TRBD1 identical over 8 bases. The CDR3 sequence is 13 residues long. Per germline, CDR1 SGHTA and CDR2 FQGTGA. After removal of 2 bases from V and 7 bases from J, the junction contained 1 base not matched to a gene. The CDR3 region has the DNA TGTGCCAGCAGCTTAGACAGGGGAAATGAGCAGTTCTTC. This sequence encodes CASSLDRGNEQFF.

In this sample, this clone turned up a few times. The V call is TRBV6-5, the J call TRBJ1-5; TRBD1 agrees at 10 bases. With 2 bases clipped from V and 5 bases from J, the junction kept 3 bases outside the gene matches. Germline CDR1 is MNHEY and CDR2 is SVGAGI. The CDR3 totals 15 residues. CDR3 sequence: CASSYGTGVDQPQHF. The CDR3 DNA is TGTGCCAGCAGTTACGGGACAGGGGTGGATCAGCCCCAGCATTTT.

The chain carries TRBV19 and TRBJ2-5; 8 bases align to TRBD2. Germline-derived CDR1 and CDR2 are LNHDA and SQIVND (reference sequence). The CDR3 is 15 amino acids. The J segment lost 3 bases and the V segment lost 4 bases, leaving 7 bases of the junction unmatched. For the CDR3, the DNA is TGTGCCAGTAGTAGGCACCAGCGGGGGAAAGAGACCCAGTACTTC. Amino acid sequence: CASSRHQRGKETQYF. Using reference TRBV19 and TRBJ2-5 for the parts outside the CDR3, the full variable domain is DGGITQSPKYLFRKEGQNVTLSCEQNLNHDAMYWYRQDPGQGLRLIYYSQIVNDFQKGDIAEGYSVSREKKESFPLTVTSAQKNPTAFYLCASSRHQRGKETQYFGPGTRLLVL.

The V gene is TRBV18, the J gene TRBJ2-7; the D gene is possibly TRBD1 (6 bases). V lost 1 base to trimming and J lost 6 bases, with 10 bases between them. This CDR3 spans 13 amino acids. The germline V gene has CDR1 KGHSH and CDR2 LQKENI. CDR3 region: CASSPRQDGEQYF. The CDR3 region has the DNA TGTGCCAGCTCACCACGACAGGACGGCGAGCAGTACTTC.

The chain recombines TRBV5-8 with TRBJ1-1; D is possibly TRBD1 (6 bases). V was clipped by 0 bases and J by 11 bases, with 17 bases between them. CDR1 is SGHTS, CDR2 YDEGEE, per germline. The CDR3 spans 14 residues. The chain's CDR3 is CASSLATGWEPAFF. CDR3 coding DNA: TGTGCCAGCAGCTTGGCCACAGGGTGGGAACCGGCTTTCTTT. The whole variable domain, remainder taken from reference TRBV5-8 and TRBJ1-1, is EAGVTQSPTHLIKTRGQQATLRCSPISGHTSVYWYQQALGLGLQFLLWYDEGEERNRGNFPPRFSGRQFPNYSSELNVNALELEDSALYLCASSLATGWEPAFFGQGTRLTVV.

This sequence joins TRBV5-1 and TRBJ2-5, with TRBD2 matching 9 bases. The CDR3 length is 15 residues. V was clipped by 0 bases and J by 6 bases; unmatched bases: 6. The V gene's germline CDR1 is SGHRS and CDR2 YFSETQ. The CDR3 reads CASSLGAGGPQTQYF. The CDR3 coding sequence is TGCGCCAGCAGCTTGGGGGCGGGAGGGCCACAGACCCAGTACTTC.

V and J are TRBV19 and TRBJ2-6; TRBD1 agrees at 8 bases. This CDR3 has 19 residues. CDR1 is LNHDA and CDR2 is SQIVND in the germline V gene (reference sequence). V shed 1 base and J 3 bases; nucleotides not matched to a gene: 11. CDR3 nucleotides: TGTGCCAGTAGTATAGCAAGGACAGGGTTCGCACTTGGGGCCAACGTCCTGACTTTC. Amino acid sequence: CASSIARTGFALGANVLTF.

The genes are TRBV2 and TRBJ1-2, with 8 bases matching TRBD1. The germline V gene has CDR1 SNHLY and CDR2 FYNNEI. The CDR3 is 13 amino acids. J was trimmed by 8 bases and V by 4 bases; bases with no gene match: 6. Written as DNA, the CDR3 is TGTGCCAGCAGTGGGGGACAGGTTGAAGGCTACACCTTC. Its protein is CASSGGQVEGYTF.

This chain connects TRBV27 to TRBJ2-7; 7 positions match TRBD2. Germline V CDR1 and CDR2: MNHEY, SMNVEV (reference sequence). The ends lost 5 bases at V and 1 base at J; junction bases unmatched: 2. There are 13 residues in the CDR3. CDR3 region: CASSPGGSYEQYF. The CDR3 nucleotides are TGTGCCAGCAGTCCGGGAGGTTCCTACGAGCAGTACTTC.

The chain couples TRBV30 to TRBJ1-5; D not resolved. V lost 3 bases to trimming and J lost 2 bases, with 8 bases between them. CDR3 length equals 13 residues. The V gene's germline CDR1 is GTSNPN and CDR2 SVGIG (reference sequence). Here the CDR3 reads CAWSVGGNQPQHF. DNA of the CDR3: TGTGCCTGGAGCGTCGGGGGCAATCAGCCCCAGCATTTT. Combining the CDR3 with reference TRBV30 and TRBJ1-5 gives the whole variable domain SQTIHQWPATLVQPVGSPLSLECTVEGTSNPNLYWYRQAAGRGLQLLFYSVGIGQISSEVPQNLSASRPQDRQFILSSKKLLLSDSGFYLCAWSVGGNQPQHFGDGTRLSIL.

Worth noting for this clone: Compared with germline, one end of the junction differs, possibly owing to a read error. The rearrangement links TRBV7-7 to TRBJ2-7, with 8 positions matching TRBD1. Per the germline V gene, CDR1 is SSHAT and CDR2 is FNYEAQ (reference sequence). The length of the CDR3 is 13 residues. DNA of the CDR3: TGTGCTAGCAGCCAAAAACAGGGGGGCGAGCAGTACTTC. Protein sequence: CASSQKQGGEQYF.

The DNA of the CDR3 is TGTGCCAGCAGCACGGAGGCAGGGTGGGGGGTCACCGGGGAGCTGTTTTTT. Amino acids: CASSTEAGWGVTGELFF. V usage is TRBV7-2 and J usage is TRBJ2-2; weak D call: TRBD2 (6 bases). Germline lookup yields CDR1 SGHTA and CDR2 FQGNSA. The ends were cut back, 5 bases at V and 4 bases at J, with 20 bases in the middle. CDR3 length: 17 residues.

The CDR3 loop reads CASSPGAGTEAFF. CDR3 coding DNA: TGTGCCAGCTCCCCAGGGGCTGGCACTGAAGCTTTCTTT. The gene calls are TRBV18 and TRBJ1-1; TRBD1 might be the D (6 bases). Germline V gives CDR1 KGHSH, CDR2 LQKENI. The V end was cut by 6 bases, the J end by 4 bases, with 12 bases between. The CDR3 totals 13 residues.

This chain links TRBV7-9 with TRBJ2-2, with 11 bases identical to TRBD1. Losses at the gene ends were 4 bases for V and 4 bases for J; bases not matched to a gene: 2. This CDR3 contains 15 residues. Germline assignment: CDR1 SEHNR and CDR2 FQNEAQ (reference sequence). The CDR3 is CASSSGQGVTGELFF. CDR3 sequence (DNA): TGTGCCAGCAGCTCGGGACAGGGGGTCACCGGGGAGCTGTTTTTT.

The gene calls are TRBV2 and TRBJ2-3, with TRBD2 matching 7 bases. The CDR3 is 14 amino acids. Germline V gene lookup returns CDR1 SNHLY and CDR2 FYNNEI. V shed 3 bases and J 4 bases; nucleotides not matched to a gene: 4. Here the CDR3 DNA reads TGTGCCAGCAGTGAGGAGCGGGGTGCAGATACGCAGTATTTT. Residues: CASSEERGADTQYF. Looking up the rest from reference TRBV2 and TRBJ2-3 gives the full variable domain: EPEVTQTPSHQVTQMGQEVILRCVPISNHLYFYWYRQILGQKVEFLVSFYNNEISEKSEIFDDQFSVERPDGSNFTLKIRSTKLEDSAMYFCASSEERGADTQYFGPGTRLTVL.

The CDR3 DNA is TGTGCCAGCAGTTTATCAGGGACAGGGCTTTATAATTCACCCCTCCACTTT. Its protein is CASSLSGTGLYNSPLHF. The rearrangement uses TRBV27 and TRBJ1-6; 9 bases agree with TRBD1. The germline V gene has CDR1 MNHEY and CDR2 SMNVEV (reference sequence). Trimming removed 0 bases from V and 4 bases from J; junction bases left unmatched: 4. This CDR3 comprises 17 residues.

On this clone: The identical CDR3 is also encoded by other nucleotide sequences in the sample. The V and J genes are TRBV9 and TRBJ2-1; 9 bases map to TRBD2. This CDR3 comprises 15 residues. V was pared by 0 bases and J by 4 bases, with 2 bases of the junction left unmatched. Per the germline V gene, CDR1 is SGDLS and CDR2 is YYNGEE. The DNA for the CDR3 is TGTGCCAGCAGCGTAGGACTAGCGGAATACAATGAGCAGTTCTTC. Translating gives CASSVGLAEYNEQFF.

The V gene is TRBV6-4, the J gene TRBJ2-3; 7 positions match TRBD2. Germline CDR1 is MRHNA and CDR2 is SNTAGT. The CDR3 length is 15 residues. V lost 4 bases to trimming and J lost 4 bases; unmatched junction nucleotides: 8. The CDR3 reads CASSVGSGYADTQYF. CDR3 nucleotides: TGTGCCAGCAGTGTCGGTAGCGGGTATGCAGATACGCAGTATTTT.

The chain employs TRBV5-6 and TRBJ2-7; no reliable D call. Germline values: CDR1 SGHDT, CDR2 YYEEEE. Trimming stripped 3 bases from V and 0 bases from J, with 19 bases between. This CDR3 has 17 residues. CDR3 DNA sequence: TGTGCCAGCAGCTCAGAATCGTGGAGTTCCCACTCCTACGAGCAGTACTTC. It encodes CASSSESWSSHSYEQYF.

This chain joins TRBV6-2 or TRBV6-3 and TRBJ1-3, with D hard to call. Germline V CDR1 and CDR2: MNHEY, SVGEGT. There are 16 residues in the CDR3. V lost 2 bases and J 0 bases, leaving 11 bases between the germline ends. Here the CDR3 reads CASSYDHGSSGNTIYF. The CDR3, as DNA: TGTGCCAGCAGTTACGACCATGGGAGCTCTGGAAACACCATATATTTT.

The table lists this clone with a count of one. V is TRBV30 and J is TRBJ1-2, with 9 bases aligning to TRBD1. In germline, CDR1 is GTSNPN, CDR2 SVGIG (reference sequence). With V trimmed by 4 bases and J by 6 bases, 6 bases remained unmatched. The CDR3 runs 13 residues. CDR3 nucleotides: TGTGCCTGGAATGAACAGGGGGCGGATGGCTACACCTTC. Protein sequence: CAWNEQGADGYTF.

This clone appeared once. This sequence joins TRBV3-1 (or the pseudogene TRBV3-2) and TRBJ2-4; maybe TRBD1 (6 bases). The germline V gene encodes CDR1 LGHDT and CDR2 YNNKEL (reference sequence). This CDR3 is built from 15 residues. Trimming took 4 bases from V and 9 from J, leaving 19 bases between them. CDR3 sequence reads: CASSRGPQGRTIQYF. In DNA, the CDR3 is TGTGCCAGCAGCCGGGGACCGCAGGGGAGAACCATTCAGTACTTC.

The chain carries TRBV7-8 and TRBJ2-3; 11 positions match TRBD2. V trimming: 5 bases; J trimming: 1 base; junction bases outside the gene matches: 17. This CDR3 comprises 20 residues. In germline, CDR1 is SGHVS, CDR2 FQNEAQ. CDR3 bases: TGTGCCAGCAGCCCGGTGGGATTACTAGCGGGAGTTGGTGGCACAGATACGCAGTATTTT. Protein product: CASSPVGLLAGVGGTDTQYF.